Sequencing of this T cell receptor (beta chain) was carried out in a study of a mutant IDH1 vaccine in newly diagnosed glioma. Generated by immunoSEQ multiplex PCR, the TCRdb table keeps only in-frame clones and is missing some. The repertoire holds some 87,000 clones, with around three quarters as singletons. The CDR3 is 17 residues long. Germline CDR1 reads SGHDT; CDR2 reads YYEEEE. Unmatched junction bases numbered 19, after V lost 4 bases and J lost 7 bases. Indicated time point: baseline, week 1 (first vaccination visit). Treatment reported: pre-vaccination baseline after standard-of-care therapy. Patients carried new grade 3 or 4 IDH1-mutant astrocytomas lacking nuclear ATRX.

The TCR sequence derives from a man aged 35 to 55 with glioma. The sequencing used PBMCs, collected from a glioma patient treated with radiotherapy, temozolomide or both. The chain uses TRBV5-6 and TRBJ2-7, with 8 bases lining up with TRBD1. Written as DNA, the CDR3 is TGTGCCAGCAGCGCGTACATTGAATCCCAGGGGGCGGGAGAGCAGTACTTC. As protein: CASSAYIESQGAGEQYF.